This entry is about one T cell receptor (beta chain). As yet, its antigen is unknown. This sample is part of a study of CD8+CD57+ T cells in acquired aplastic anemia. About the study: CD4+ and CD8+ cells, once sorted, gave DNA averaging approximately 3.4 ug. Roughly 9.8 million reads, on average, were obtained for CD4+ cells from healthy donors. Study-wide findings and caveats: Overlapping CD8+ CDR3 repertoires of patients and controls contained around 31 shared sequences.

For CDR3 and TCR beta VDJ profiling, genomic DNA was the template used. TCRdb reprocessed the reads with MiXCR, giving one entry per CDR3 protein. Here the sample spans some 220,000 distinct CDR3 sequences, roughly 33% being singletons. Germline V gene lookup returns CDR1 SNHLY and CDR2 FYNNEI. V gave up 5 bases and J gave up 8 bases; unmatched junction bases: 9. CDR3 length: 14 residues. The genes are TRBV2 and TRBJ1-2, with TRBD1 matching over 9 bases. Specimen: sorted CD4+, CD8+, or CD8+CD57+ T cells (not recorded which) from PBMCs. The receptor was derived from a human donor in good health, serving as a control. Written as DNA, the CDR3 is TGTGCCAGCAGTAAACCGGGACAGGGTGGCGGCTACACCTTC. It codes for CASSKPGQGGGYTF.